The 29 T cell receptor beta chains given below trace back to one sample, sequenced in a study of shared clonotypes between healthy human individuals. Clones were sequenced by immunoSEQ multiplex PCR, and TCRdb holds only the in-frame ones, with some missing. The sample has around 200,000 clones; approximately 61% are singletons. Sequencing used memory CD4+ T cells sorted from blood. Subset noted: CD45RA-negative fraction. Receptor source: a man aged 25-45 years in good health.

The table lists this clone with a few counts. This chain joins TRBV5-1 and TRBJ2-3, with 10 nucleotides matching TRBD1. The germline V gene has CDR1 SGHRS and CDR2 YFSETQ. This CDR3 has 15 residues. V lost 5 bases, J lost 6 bases, and 9 bases stayed unmatched. The CDR3 DNA sequence: TGCGCCAGCAGTTCCGGGACAGGGGTTGGGGATACGCAGTATTTT. The encoded protein is CASSSGTGVGDTQYF.

The gene calls are TRBV19 and TRBJ2-2, with 7 nucleotides matching TRBD1. The germline V gene has CDR1 LNHDA and CDR2 SQIVND (reference sequence). V shed 8 bases and J 0 bases; nucleotides not matched to a gene: 6. This CDR3 is 15 amino acids long. CDR3 sequence: CASYLQGSNTGELFF. The DNA for the CDR3 is TGTGCCAGTTATTTACAGGGGTCGAACACCGGGGAGCTGTTTTTT. Full variable domain (missing parts from reference TRBV19 and TRBJ2-2): DGGITQSPKYLFRKEGQNVTLSCEQNLNHDAMYWYRQDPGQGLRLIYYSQIVNDFQKGDIAEGYSVSREKKESFPLTVTSAQKNPTAFYLCASYLQGSNTGELFFGEGSRLTVL.

CDR3 DNA: TGTGCCAGCTATCCGGGACTCAGAAGCCGATTGACCGGGGAGCTGTTTTTT. Residues: CASYPGLRSRLTGELFF. The rearrangement links TRBV18 to TRBJ2-2, with D perhaps matching TRBD2 (6 bases). Trimming took off 7 bases at V and 5 bases at J, with 23 bases between the two ends. The CDR3 covers 17 residues. Germline V CDR1 and CDR2: KGHSH, LQKENI.

This clone was counted between two and nine times. V gene TRBV10-3 combines with J gene TRBJ2-1, with 8 bases aligning to TRBD1. CDR1 is ENHRY, CDR2 SYGVKD, per germline. The CDR3 contains 15 residues. V dropped 4 bases and J dropped 10; count of bases not matched to a gene: 12. The CDR3 nucleotides read TGTGCCATCAGTGCGTTCTCCCAGGGGGCAGGAGAGCAGTTCTTC. It translates to CAISAFSQGAGEQFF.

V gene TRBV6-1 combines with J gene TRBJ2-5, with D unclear. Deletions cut 0 bases from V and 5 bases from J, with 4 bases between. The CDR3 is made up of 12 amino acids. The germline V gene has CDR1 MNHNS and CDR2 SASEGT. CDR3 protein: CASSEAGETQYF. CDR3 nucleotide sequence: TGTGCCAGCAGTGAAGCGGGGGAGACCCAGTACTTC.

V gene TRBV18 combines with J gene TRBJ2-6, with D hard to call. The germline gives CDR1 KGHSH, CDR2 LQKENI. V was shortened by 2 bases and J by 4 bases, with 18 bases between the two germline ends. This CDR3 has 18 residues. CDR3: CASSPGLPGPSGANVLTF. The CDR3 DNA reads TGTGCCAGCTCACCAGGGCTCCCTGGTCCCTCCGGGGCCAACGTCCTGACTTTC.

This clone showed up just a few times. This rearrangement joins TRBV14 to TRBJ2-1; TRBD2 agrees at 10 bases. CDR1 is SGHDN and CDR2 is FVKESK in the germline V gene. V dropped 1 base and J dropped 4; count of bases not matched to a gene: 22. The CDR3 covers 22 residues. The DNA of the CDR3 is TGTGCCAGCAGCCAAGGCTCTAAGAGCGGGAGGGCCTACTCTCTACCTTACAATGAGCAGTTCTTC. The encoded protein is CASSQGSKSGRAYSLPYNEQFF.

There are a few counts of this clone. The chain combines TRBV4-3 with TRBJ1-2; D remains ambiguous. The germline CDR1 and CDR2 sequences are LGHNA and YSLEER. V lost 0 bases and J lost 6, with 17 bases in between. The length of the CDR3 is 16 residues. This CDR3 reads CASSQDVIGGVDGYTF. In DNA, the CDR3 is TGCGCCAGCAGCCAAGACGTCATCGGCGGGGTGGATGGCTACACCTTC.

The chain employs TRBV4-3 and TRBJ1-5; 7 positions match TRBD1. Germline lookup yields CDR1 LGHNA and CDR2 YSLEER. This CDR3 has 13 residues. The ends lost 4 bases at V and 7 bases at J; junction bases unmatched: 4. Written as DNA, the CDR3 is TGCGCCAGCAGCCTCGACAGGGAGCAGCCCCAGCATTTT. Translating it yields CASSLDREQPQHF.

The gene calls are TRBV7-2 and TRBJ2-1; perhaps TRBD1 as D (6 bases). CDR1 and CDR2 (germline): SGHTA, FQGNSA. This CDR3 region has 17 residues. The V and J ends lost 5 bases and 3 bases respectively, with 20 bases between them. CDR3 protein: CASSAQPQGGIYNEQFF. CDR3 in DNA: TGTGCCAGCAGCGCACAACCACAGGGTGGTATCTACAATGAGCAGTTCTTC.

The table lists this clone with a count of one. The CDR3 coding sequence is TGCGCCAGCAGCCGTAGCGACAACACAGATACGCAGTATTTT. Translation: CASSRSDNTDTQYF. This chain uses TRBV5-1 with TRBJ2-3, with a possible D match to TRBD2 (5 bases). The CDR3 has 14 amino acids. The ends were cut back, 4 bases at V and 2 bases at J, with 11 bases in the middle. CDR1 is SGHRS and CDR2 is YFSETQ in the germline V gene.

The V gene is TRBV14, the J gene TRBJ1-2, with a weak D call TRBD1 (6 bases). The germline V gene encodes CDR1 SGHDN and CDR2 FVKESK. Trimming removed 0 bases at V and 8 bases at J, with 13 bases between. This CDR3 contains 14 residues. The CDR3 spells CASSQESTGSGYTF. The CDR3 region has the DNA TGTGCCAGCAGCCAAGAAAGTACAGGGAGCGGCTACACCTTC.

This chain joins TRBV5-1 and TRBJ2-7, with D perhaps being TRBD1 or TRBD2 (6 bases each). Germline CDR1 and CDR2: SGHRS and YFSETQ. The CDR3 spans 15 residues. V was shortened by 7 bases and J by 0 bases, with 17 bases between the two germline ends. CDR3 sequence reads: CASSRWGADSYEQYF. Here the CDR3 DNA reads TGCGCCAGCTCTCGGTGGGGGGCGGACTCCTACGAGCAGTACTTC.

The chain employs TRBV5-1 and TRBJ1-2, with D uncertain. CDR3 length: 12 amino acids. The V gene's germline CDR1 is SGHRS and CDR2 YFSETQ. Trimming took off 3 bases at V and 8 bases at J, with 11 bases between the two ends. CDR3 in amino acids: CASSSEAGGYTF. The CDR3 DNA is TGCGCCAGCAGCTCGGAGGCCGGAGGCTACACCTTC.

This rearrangement joins TRBV7-2 to TRBJ1-5; TRBD1 might be the D (6 bases). Between the trimmed V and J ends, which lost 4 bases and 0 bases, there was a span of 10 bases. This CDR3 comprises 15 residues. CDR1 is SGHTA, CDR2 FQGNSA, per germline. The CDR3 nucleotides are TGTGCCAGCAGCTGGCAGGGGTCTAGCAATCAGCCCCAGCATTTT. Translation gives CASSWQGSSNQPQHF.

The chain uses TRBV6-6 and TRBJ2-3, with 8 bases fitting TRBD2. J lost 4 bases, V lost 6 bases, and 3 bases had no gene match. The CDR3 covers 13 residues. Germline V gene sequence: CDR1 MNHNY, CDR2 SVGAGI (reference sequence). DNA for the CDR3: TGTGCCAGCAGGCAGCGGGAGCCAGATACGCAGTATTTT. Translation: CASRQREPDTQYF.

Ten or more counts support this clone. The rearrangement links TRBV6-5 to TRBJ2-7, with 9 positions matching TRBD2. Germline V gene lookup returns CDR1 MNHEY and CDR2 SVGAGI. V was clipped by 4 bases and J by 3 bases; unmatched bases: 10. There are 16 residues in the CDR3. The CDR3 DNA reads TGTGCCAGCAGTTCCGGTTCTAGACTAGCGGACTACGAGCAGTACTTC. Amino acid sequence: CASSSGSRLADYEQYF.

The chain carries TRBV19 and TRBJ2-3; no clear D gene. Germline V lookup: CDR1 LNHDA, CDR2 SQIVND (reference sequence). The CDR3 has 14 residues. V lost 10 bases, J lost 0 bases, and 14 bases lay in between. CDR3 bases: TGTGCCACCACCCCATGGGGTAGCACAGATACGCAGTATTTT. It translates to CATTPWGSTDTQYF. Using reference TRBV19 and TRBJ2-3 for the parts outside the CDR3, the full variable domain is DGGITQSPKYLFRKEGQNVTLSCEQNLNHDAMYWYRQDPGQGLRLIYYSQIVNDFQKGDIAEGYSVSREKKESFPLTVTSAQKNPTAFYLCATTPWGSTDTQYFGPGTRLTVL.

The genes are TRBV5-5 and TRBJ2-4; D remains unclear. The V gene lost 1 base and the J gene lost 2 bases, with 4 bases spanning the gap. This CDR3 contains 13 residues. Germline values: CDR1 SGHKS, CDR2 YYEKEE (reference sequence). In DNA, the CDR3 is TGTGCCAGCAGCTTGAGTCCCAAAAACATTCAGTACTTC. As protein: CASSLSPKNIQYF.

This rearrangement joins TRBV6-1 to TRBJ1-2, with TRBD1 matching 9 bases. Germline trimming cut 6 bases from V and 1 base from J; bases unmatched to any gene: 6. Germline V gives CDR1 MNHNS, CDR2 SASEGT. CDR3 length equals 15 residues. The CDR3 spells CASSPRTGDNYGYTF. The CDR3 region has the DNA TGTGCCAGCAGCCCAAGGACAGGGGATAACTATGGCTACACCTTC.

This clone was counted between two and nine times. The gene calls are TRBV6-1 and TRBJ2-5, with 11 positions matching TRBD1. Germline assignment: CDR1 MNHNS and CDR2 SASEGT. CDR3 length: 14 amino acids. Trimming cost V 8 bases and J 3 bases; bases outside gene matches: 5. The CDR3 coding sequence is TGTGCCAGCGCACGGGACAGGGGGAAAGAGACCCAGTACTTC. Translating it yields CASARDRGKETQYF.

The chain employs TRBV9 and TRBJ2-7; D possibly corresponds to TRBD1 (6 bases). Per germline, CDR1 SGDLS and CDR2 YYNGEE. This CDR3 spans 13 amino acids. The V gene lost 0 bases and the J gene lost 6 bases, with 10 bases spanning the gap. The CDR3 protein is CASSVERTAEQYF. In DNA, the CDR3 is TGTGCCAGCAGCGTAGAAAGGACAGCCGAGCAGTACTTC. Filled out from reference TRBV9 and TRBJ2-7, the complete variable domain reads DSGVTQTPKHLITATGQRVTLRCSPRSGDLSVYWYQQSLDQGLQFLIQYYNGEERAKGNILERFSAQQFPDLHSELNLSSLELGDSALYFCASSVERTAEQYFGPGTRLTVT.

The V and J genes are TRBV7-2 and TRBJ1-5; D is perhaps TRBD1 (5 bases). CDR3 length equals 16 residues. V was trimmed by 1 base and J by 3 bases, leaving 13 bases between them. Germline values: CDR1 SGHTA, CDR2 FQGNSA. This chain's CDR3 is CASSLEGPYYNQPQHF. CDR3 nucleotides: TGTGCCAGCAGCTTAGAGGGGCCGTACTACAATCAGCCCCAGCATTTT.

The rearrangement joins TRBV19 to TRBJ2-7; 10 bases align to TRBD2. The CDR3 is 15 amino acids. The junction had 12 bases not matched to a gene; V was cut back by 7 bases and J by 6 bases. Per germline, CDR1 LNHDA and CDR2 SQIVND (reference sequence). The CDR3 DNA follows: TGTGCCAGTACCGAAACACTAGCGGGATCCCTCGAGCAGTACTTC. Amino acids: CASTETLAGSLEQYF. The entire variable domain, with the rest obtained from reference TRBV19 and TRBJ2-7, is as follows: DGGITQSPKYLFRKEGQNVTLSCEQNLNHDAMYWYRQDPGQGLRLIYYSQIVNDFQKGDIAEGYSVSREKKESFPLTVTSAQKNPTAFYLCASTETLAGSLEQYFGPGTRLTVT.

This rearrangement joins TRBV4-1 to TRBJ1-5; TRBD1 aligns across 7 bases. The germline CDR1 and CDR2 sequences are MGHRA and YSYEKL. After removal of 1 base from V and 1 base from J, the junction contained 1 base not matched to a gene. The CDR3 has 15 residues. The CDR3 reads CASSQARGSNQPQHF. For the CDR3, the DNA is TGCGCCAGCAGCCAAGCCAGGGGGAGCAATCAGCCCCAGCATTTT.

This clone has just a few counts. The chain's CDR3 is CASSSTRGGNEKLFF. The CDR3 DNA follows: TGTGCCAGCAGTTCCACCCGGGGCGGAAATGAAAAACTGTTTTTT. J is TRBJ1-4 and V is TRBV28; TRBD1 is a possible D gene (5 bases). The germline V gene encodes CDR1 MDHEN and CDR2 SYDVKM. V gave up 4 bases and J gave up 5 bases, with 14 bases separating them. The CDR3 contains 15 residues.

This chain links TRBV11-2 with TRBJ2-7, with 8 positions matching TRBD1. The CDR3 totals 14 residues. J gave up 6 bases and V 1 base, and 5 bases lay outside the gene matches. The V gene's germline CDR1 is SGHAT and CDR2 FQNNGV. The CDR3 sequence is CASSLVTGGGEQYF. In DNA form, the CDR3 reads TGTGCCAGCAGCTTAGTAACAGGGGGTGGCGAGCAGTACTTC.

This sequence joins TRBV20-1 and TRBJ1-1; D remains unclear. The CDR3 runs to 11 residues. The germline V gene encodes CDR1 DFQATT and CDR2 SNEGSKA (reference sequence). V was shortened by 5 bases and J by 5 bases, with 9 bases between the two germline ends. CDR3 bases: TGCAGTGCTGCCAGTGGGACTGAAGCTTTCTTT. It encodes CSAASGTEAFF.

The chain carries TRBV28 and TRBJ2-7, with 13 bases that match TRBD2. This CDR3 has 17 amino acids. The J segment lost 2 bases and the V segment lost 7 bases, leaving 11 bases of the junction unmatched. CDR1 and CDR2 (germline): MDHEN, SYDVKM. CDR3 nucleotide sequence: TGTGCCAGCACCCCAGGACTAGCGGGAGTTACCACCTACGAGCAGTACTTC. Protein product: CASTPGLAGVTTYEQYF.